The sequence of this TCR beta chain was determined in a study of T cell responses to AZD1222 COVID-19 vaccine. The CDR3 has 15 amino acids. The germline CDR1 and CDR2 sequences are LNHDA and SQIVND (reference sequence). After removal of 1 base from V and 7 bases from J, the junction contained 3 bases not matched to a gene. About this clone itself: Its antigen is as yet unknown.

Doses given second, at about 4 or about 12 weeks, were pooled. Regarding the study as a whole: Repertoires were obtained solely post-peak T cell response. Reportedly, nearly half the spike-specific TCRs target unmutated variant regions.

Method: immunoSEQ multiplex PCR; TCRdb's copy keeps in-frame clones and lacks some. The sample comprises around 25,000 clones, about nine tenths of which are singletons, and about 35% rests with the top ten. Source: peripheral blood, taken 28 days after the second AZD1222 dose. The source of this sequence is an adult who received the AZD1222 COVID-19 vaccine. The rearrangement links TRBV19 to TRBJ2-1; 11 bases agree with TRBD1. The CDR3 loop reads CASSIVGTGGNEQFF. The CDR3 coding sequence is TGTGCCAGTAGTATAGTGGGGACAGGGGGAAATGAGCAGTTCTTC. Filled out from reference TRBV19 and TRBJ2-1, the complete variable domain reads DGGITQSPKYLFRKEGQNVTLSCEQNLNHDAMYWYRQDPGQGLRLIYYSQIVNDFQKGDIAEGYSVSREKKESFPLTVTSAQKNPTAFYLCASSIVGTGGNEQFFGPGTRLTVL.